The 15 T cell receptor beta chains presented below share a single source sample, sequenced in a study of radiotherapy plus CTLA-4 blockade in lung cancer. This table comes from immunoSEQ multiplex PCR, and its TCRdb copy is limited to in-frame clones, with some not included. The sample has 13,000 to 15,000 clones, 55% to 80% seen once; the top ten hold roughly 46%. The sample was peripheral blood, taken from a patient treated with radiotherapy plus ipilimumab. The receptor set was obtained from a human donor with non-small cell lung cancer whose response to radiotherapy plus ipilimumab could not be evaluated.

The rearrangement uses TRBV4-3 and TRBJ2-3, with 8 bases that match TRBD2. Germline CDR1 and CDR2: LGHNA and YSLEER. This CDR3 spans 17 amino acids. V was clipped by 1 base and J by 7 bases; unmatched bases: 13. The CDR3 nucleotides read TGCGCCAGCAGCCAAGGAGCGGCGGGGGGACCCTTATATACGCAGTATTTT. This sequence encodes CASSQGAAGGPLYTQYF.

This chain joins TRBV19 and TRBJ1-1; 7 nucleotides match TRBD1. The V segment lost 8 bases and the J segment 5 bases; nucleotides outside the gene matches: 11. The CDR3 consists of 14 residues. Germline CDR1 LNHDA, CDR2 SQIVND (reference sequence). Written as DNA, the CDR3 is TGTGCCAGTGGCCCGACAGGGATAAGTACTGAAGCTTTCTTT. Protein: CASGPTGISTEAFF.

The CDR3, as DNA: TGTGCCAGTAGTATCCGAAGGGGGGGGAGCACCCTGGGGGTCACTGAAGCTTTCTTT. This codes for CASSIRRGGSTLGVTEAFF. This chain uses TRBV19 with TRBJ1-1; D perhaps matches TRBD1 (6 bases). Deletions cut 3 bases from V and 4 bases from J, with 27 bases between. The CDR3 contains 19 residues. Per the germline V gene, CDR1 is LNHDA and CDR2 is SQIVND (reference sequence).

The chain joins TRBV9 to TRBJ2-1; D is possibly TRBD2 (6 bases). V lost 0 bases to trimming and J lost 8 bases, with 18 bases between them. The CDR3 length is 16 residues. Germline lookup yields CDR1 SGDLS and CDR2 YYNGEE. The CDR3 protein is CASSVGSGPFSYEQFF. Written as DNA, the CDR3 is TGTGCCAGCAGCGTAGGGAGCGGGCCTTTTAGCTATGAGCAGTTCTTC.

V gene TRBV5-1 combines with J gene TRBJ2-3; tentative D call: TRBD2 (6 bases). The CDR3 is 14 amino acids. The V end was cut by 2 bases, the J end by 2 bases, with 9 bases between. The germline V gene encodes CDR1 SGHRS and CDR2 YFSETQ. The CDR3 DNA follows: TGCGCCAGCAGCTTTGGGGGACTCACAGATACGCAGTATTTT. Its translation: CASSFGGLTDTQYF.

In its sample, this clone was seen a few times. The J gene is TRBJ2-7, the V gene TRBV10-3, with 7 bases identical to TRBD1. The V gene's germline CDR1 is ENHRY and CDR2 SYGVKD. Losses at the gene ends were 0 bases for V and 0 bases for J; bases not matched to a gene: 2. CDR3 length equals 15 residues. The CDR3 DNA reads TGTGCCATCAGTGAGTCCAGACAGGGCTCCTACGAGCAGTACGTC. Protein sequence: CAISESRQGSYEQYV.

The chain uses TRBV6-5 and TRBJ1-2; possible D gene TRBD1, 5 bases. Trimming removed 6 bases from V and 7 bases from J, with 18 bases in between. The germline V gene encodes CDR1 MNHEY and CDR2 SVGAGI. This CDR3 is 14 amino acids long. CDR3 bases: TGTGCCAGCAGCCCTCGGGGGGGGGAAGGTGGCTACACCTTC. Encoded protein: CASSPRGGEGGYTF.

This clone occurred a few times. This chain connects TRBV19 to TRBJ1-4; 8 bases are a match to TRBD1. This CDR3 comprises 16 residues. The trim removed 7 bases at V and 6 bases at J, leaving 13 bases unmatched. Germline assignment: CDR1 LNHDA and CDR2 SQIVND (reference sequence). The CDR3 region has the DNA TGTGCCAGTACCATGGGCAGGGGGCGATGGGATGAAAAACTGTTTTTT. Translation gives CASTMGRGRWDEKLFF.

The chain has TRBV5-1 and TRBJ2-3, with 14 bases identical to TRBD2. The CDR3 consists of 18 residues. The ends lost 4 bases at V and 2 bases at J; junction bases unmatched: 9. Germline V gene sequence: CDR1 SGHRS, CDR2 YFSETQ. The CDR3 region has the DNA TGCGCCAGCAGCCCCTGGACTAGCGGGGGGTTTTTCACAGATACGCAGTATTTT. This gives the protein CASSPWTSGGFFTDTQYF. Complete variable domain (other parts from reference TRBV5-1 and TRBJ2-3): KAGVTQTPRYLIKTRGQQVTLSCSPISGHRSVSWYQQTPGQGLQFLFEYFSETQRNKGNFPGRFSGRQFSNSRSEMNVSTLELGDSALYLCASSPWTSGGFFTDTQYFGPGTRLTVL.

The chain recombines TRBV15 with TRBJ2-3; weak D call: TRBD2 (5 bases). V was pared by 5 bases and J by 5 bases, with 20 bases between. The germline CDR1 and CDR2 sequences are LNHNV and YYDKDF (reference sequence). The CDR3 contains 16 residues. The CDR3 coding sequence is TGTGCCACCAGCGGCGAGAGGGCTCTATGGGAAGATACGCAGTATTTT. This gives the protein CATSGERALWEDTQYF.

The V gene is TRBV6-4, the J gene TRBJ2-1, with 7 bases that match TRBD1. This CDR3 region has 13 residues. Trimming cost V 6 bases and J 7 bases; bases outside gene matches: 6. The germline gives CDR1 MRHNA, CDR2 SNTAGT. The CDR3 reads CASSGQEKNEQFF. The CDR3, as DNA: TGTGCCAGCAGCGGACAGGAGAAAAATGAGCAGTTCTTC.

The rearrangement uses TRBV19 and TRBJ2-5; unclear D gene. The V gene's germline CDR1 is LNHDA and CDR2 SQIVND (reference sequence). Trimming shortened V by 1 base and J by 3 bases, and 6 bases separated the two germline ends. CDR3 length equals 13 residues. The CDR3 spells CASSIGGKETQYF. DNA of the CDR3: TGTGCCAGTAGTATAGGAGGAAAAGAGACCCAGTACTTC. Filled out from reference TRBV19 and TRBJ2-5, the complete variable domain reads DGGITQSPKYLFRKEGQNVTLSCEQNLNHDAMYWYRQDPGQGLRLIYYSQIVNDFQKGDIAEGYSVSREKKESFPLTVTSAQKNPTAFYLCASSIGGKETQYFGPGTRLLVL.

This chain connects TRBV27 to TRBJ2-7; 7 nucleotides line up with TRBD1. V shed 2 bases and J 7 bases; nucleotides not matched to a gene: 8. The CDR3 has 14 amino acids. CDR1 is MNHEY and CDR2 is SMNVEV in the germline V gene (reference sequence). The CDR3 nucleotides read TGTGCCAGCAGTTTAACAGGGGTAGGCAGGGAGCAGTACTTC. The encoded protein is CASSLTGVGREQYF.

Comments on this clone: Other DNA variants within this sample encode the same CDR3. The chain is built from TRBV5-4 and TRBJ1-2, with 11 bases identical to TRBD1. The V segment lost 4 bases and the J segment 2 bases; nucleotides outside the gene matches: 7. CDR3 length equals 16 residues. Germline V gene data show CDR1 as SGHNT and CDR2 as YYREEE (reference sequence). This chain's CDR3 is CASSTGTGGGNYGYTF. The CDR3 nucleotides are TGTGCCAGCAGCACCGGGACAGGGGGTGGAAACTATGGCTACACCTTC.

The chain is built from TRBV10-3 and TRBJ1-3, with a weak D call TRBD1 (5 bases). Germline assignment: CDR1 ENHRY and CDR2 SYGVKD. V was clipped by 11 bases and J by 4 bases, with 18 bases between them. This CDR3 spans 14 amino acids. CDR3 nucleotide sequence: TGTGCCTCCACCCAGGGTGTAACAGGAAACACCATATATTTT. Amino acids: CASTQGVTGNTIYF.